This T cell receptor beta chain is drawn from a study of T cell responses to AZD1222 COVID-19 vaccine (dated by TCRdb to 2020 to 2022). With regard to the full study: A total of more than 230 trial participants underwent TCR sequencing, of whom 200 to 220 had received two doses of AZD1222 and about 25 had received two doses of the MenACWY control vaccine. Trial participants were enrolled into age subgroups of 18-55, 56-69 and 70-plus years, which contained about 150, 27 and 61 TCR-sequenced participants, respectively.

There are a few counts of this clone. Its cognate antigen has yet to be identified. The sample holds no much larger clone one base away, and base qualities are not on file. Per the publication, the time point label means: about 28 days (+/-7) after the second vaccine dose. AZD1222 recipients whose second dose came at about 4 weeks and those whose second dose came at about 12 weeks were combined into one group, since spike-specific TCR depth and breadth did not differ between the two schedules. Vaccinee samples came from UK trials COV001 and COV002, including a single-blind randomized controlled phase 2/3 trial of AZD1222 (ChAdOx1 nCoV-19) in healthy adults. For TCRbeta chain sequencing, PBMC samples were collected from trial participants at day 0 and at day 28 after the second dose. General findings and caveats noted by the study authors: After two AZD1222 doses, both the breadth and the depth of spike-specific TCRs were significantly higher than at day 0 and than in MenACWY recipients. In the small 56-69-year group, the increase in depth fell short of significance, most likely because of low power. Only five or six AZD1222 recipients were SARS-CoV-2 seropositive at baseline, limiting conclusions about previously exposed vaccinees. The whole spike protein was spanned by vaccine-associated CD4 TCRs, and dominant responses were seen in regions 160-218 and 743-854. Epitopes outside the regions mutated in the B.1.351 and B.1.1.7 variants were reportedly recognized by nearly half of the unique spike-specific TCRs. Because no day 14 peak-response samples were available, repertoires were characterized only after the peak T cell response. Most participants were white British and females outnumbered males, and the authors suggested that clonal diversity may have been underestimated.

The CDR3 regions of human TCRbeta chains were subjected to immunosequencing. As for the original processing: Repertoire TCRs were matched against a reference library of SARS-CoV-2-specific TCRs generated with the MIRA antigen-specificity platform. Breadth was defined as the fraction of unique TCRs that were SARS-CoV-2-associated. Depth was defined as the fraction of total T cells that were SARS-CoV-2-associated. Each spike-specific TCR was assigned to its reactive spike region and to a CD4 or CD8 class using the MIRA data. Log10-transformed breadth and depth values were compared by one-way ANOVA with Sidak's multiple comparisons tests. Imported from immuneACCESS, the table was reduced by TCRdb to in-frame sequences with V and J called. These copies leave out some clones; in studies compared against another copy, an unresolved V gene accounts for under half, and the cause of the remainder is not known. V, J and clone size derive from that table, while D and trimming were established from the DNA sequence. The sample table records around 64,000 clones; 83% of these occur just once. Clones ranked in the top ten supply approximately 5.9% of the sample.

The CDR3, cysteine through phenylalanine, is 14 amino acids long. Just the 42-base CDR3 DNA is kept, in frame starting at base 1. V lost 4 bases and J lost 2 bases, and the count of bases not matched to a germline gene is 2. Based on the germline V gene (reference sequence), the CDR1 and CDR2 sequences are LGHDT and YNNKEL. The receptor was isolated from an adult who received the AZD1222 COVID-19 vaccine. Here the sequenced sample was peripheral blood, taken 28 days after the second AZD1222 dose. The rearranged chain carries TRBV3-1 (or the pseudogene TRBV3-2) and TRBJ2-3, with 8 bases aligning to TRBD2. In nucleotide form, the sequence is TGTGCCAGCAGCCTAGCGGGGAACACAGATACGCAGTATTTT. It encodes CASSLAGNTDTQYF.